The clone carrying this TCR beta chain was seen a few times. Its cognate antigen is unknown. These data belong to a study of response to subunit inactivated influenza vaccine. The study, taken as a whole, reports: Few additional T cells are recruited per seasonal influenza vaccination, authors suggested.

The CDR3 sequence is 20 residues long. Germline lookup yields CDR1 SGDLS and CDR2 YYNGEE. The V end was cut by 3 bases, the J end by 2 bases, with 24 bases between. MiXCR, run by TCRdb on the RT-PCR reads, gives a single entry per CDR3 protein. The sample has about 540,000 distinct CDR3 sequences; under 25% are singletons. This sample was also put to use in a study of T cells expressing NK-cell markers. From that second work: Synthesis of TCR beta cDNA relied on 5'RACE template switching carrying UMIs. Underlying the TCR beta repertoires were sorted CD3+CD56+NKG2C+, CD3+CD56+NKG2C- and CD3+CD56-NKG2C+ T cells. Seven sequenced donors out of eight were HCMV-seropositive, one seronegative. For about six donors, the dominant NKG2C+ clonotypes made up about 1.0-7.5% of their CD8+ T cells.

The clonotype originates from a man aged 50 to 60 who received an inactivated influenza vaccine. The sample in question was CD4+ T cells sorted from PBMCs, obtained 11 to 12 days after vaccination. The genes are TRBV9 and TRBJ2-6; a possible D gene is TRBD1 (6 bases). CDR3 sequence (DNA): TGTGCCAGCAGCGCCCACTTAGGGAACAGGGTATCAGCTGGGGCCAACGTCCTGACTTTC. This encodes CASSAHLGNRVSAGANVLTF.